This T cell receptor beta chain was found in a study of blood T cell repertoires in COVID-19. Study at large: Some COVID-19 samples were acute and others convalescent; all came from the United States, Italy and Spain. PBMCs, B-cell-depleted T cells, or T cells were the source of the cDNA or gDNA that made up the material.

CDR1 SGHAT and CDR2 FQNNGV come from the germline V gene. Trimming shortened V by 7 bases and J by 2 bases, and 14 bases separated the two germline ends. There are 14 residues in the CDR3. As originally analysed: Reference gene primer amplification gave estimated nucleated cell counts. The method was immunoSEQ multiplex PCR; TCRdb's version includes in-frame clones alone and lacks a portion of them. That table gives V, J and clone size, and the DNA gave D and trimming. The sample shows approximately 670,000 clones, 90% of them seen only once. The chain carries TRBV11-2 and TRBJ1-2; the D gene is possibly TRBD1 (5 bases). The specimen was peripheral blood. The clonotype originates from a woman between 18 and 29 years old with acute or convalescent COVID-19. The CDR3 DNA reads TGTGCCAGCACCCTAGGGGCAGGGAACTATGGCTACACCTTC. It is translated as CASTLGAGNYGYTF. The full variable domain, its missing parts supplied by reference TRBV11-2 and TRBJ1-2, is EAGVAQSPRYKIIEKRQSVAFWCNPISGHATLYWYQQILGQGPKLLIQFQNNGVVDDSQLPKDRFSAERLKGVDSTLKIQPAKLEDSAVYLCASTLGAGNYGYTFGSGTRLTVV.